The clone carrying this T cell receptor (beta chain) was seen ten or more times. The CDR3 is 13 residues long. The V end lost 3 bases, the J end lost 4 bases, and 9 bases lay between the germline ends. This record belongs to a study of neurological immune-mediated disorders. Using its own MiXCR run on the 5' RACE reads, TCRdb lists one record per CDR3 protein. The sample shows 50,000 or so distinct CDR3 sequences, 10% to 12% of them seen only once. This sequence was found in a man aged 55 to 70 in good health. The rearrangement joins TRBV12-3 or TRBV12-4 to TRBJ1-2; D uncertain. Sequencing was carried out using PBMCs. This CDR3 is CASSFGPLYGYTF. The CDR3 coding sequence is TGTGCCAGCAGTTTTGGACCCCTCTATGGCTACACCTTC.